The rows below give T cell receptor beta chains drawn from one sample of a study of T cells in Graves' hyperthyroidism and ophthalmopathy. TCRdb reanalysed the multiplex PCR reads using MiXCR and keeps one entry per CDR3 protein. The sample lists fewer than 450,000 distinct CDR3 sequences; about a sixth were seen once. Material: blood. The receptors stem from a woman younger than 45 with Graves' hyperthyroidism that later progressed to Graves' ophthalmopathy. Each CDR3 is given with its conserved first and last residue. The order of the fields is V gene, J gene, clone size, D gene, CDR3 protein, CDR3 DNA. A D gene is named only where the DNA matches it firmly. Rows may omit the clone size; those that give it use once, few, many or a size class.

>TRBV20-1|TRBJ2-7|many|-
CSARGEGYEQYF
TGCAGTGCCAGGGGGGAGGGCTACGAGCAGTACTTC
>TRBV5-8|TRBJ2-7|many|-
CASSLEQGEQYF
TGTGCCAGCAGCTTGGAACAGGGCGAGCAGTACTTC
>TRBV6-2/TRBV6-3|TRBJ1-2|-|-
CASRHFRQSHYYGYTF
TGTGCCAGCAGGCATTTCAGACAGAGTCATTACTATGGCTACACCTTC
>TRBV30|TRBJ2-5|few|TRBD2
CAWSALGRLAGDHYQETQYF
TGTGCCTGGAGTGCACTTGGAAGACTAGCGGGGGACCACTACCAAGAGACCCAGTACTTC
>TRBV20-1|TRBJ2-5|many|TRBD2
CSARDASGSQETQYF
TGCAGTGCTAGAGACGCTAGCGGGAGCCAAGAGACCCAGTACTTC
>TRBV12-3/TRBV12-4|TRBJ2-7|many|-
CASSLAPDEQYF
TGTGCCAGCAGTTTAGCTCCCGACGAGCAGTACTTC
>TRBV12-3/TRBV12-4|TRBJ2-1|-|TRBD1
CASSLRGRGYNEQFF
TGTGCCAGCAGTCTCAGGGGGCGTGGGTACAATGAGCAGTTCTTC
>TRBV2|TRBJ1-4|-|TRBD1
CASSWLGTGANEKLFF
TGTGCCAGCAGTTGGTTGGGGACAGGGGCTAATGAAAAACTGTTTTTT
>TRBV27|TRBJ2-7|-|TRBD1
CASSLVGGDEQYF
TGTGCCAGCAGTTTAGTAGGGGGCGACGAGCAGTACTTC
>TRBV27|TRBJ2-1|many|-
CASSADGNEQFF
TGTGCCAGCAGTGCAGACGGCAATGAGCAGTTCTTC
>TRBV7-9|TRBJ2-7|few|TRBD2
CASSKRGREYPYYEQYF
TGTGCCAGCAGCAAGAGAGGGCGGGAGTACCCATACTACGAGCAGTACTTC
>TRBV6-1|TRBJ2-7|few|-
CASRRTTYEQYF
TGTGCCAGCAGACGGACTACCTACGAGCAGTACTTC
>TRBV11-2|TRBJ2-7|few|-
CASSLVYGVGYEQYF
TGTGCCAGCAGCTTAGTCTATGGGGTGGGATACGAGCAGTACTTC
>TRBV6-6|TRBJ2-2|few|-
CASSYSRSAGELFF
TGTGCCAGCAGTTACTCGAGGTCAGCCGGGGAGCTGTTTTTT
>TRBV11-2|TRBJ2-1|-|-
CASSLVPTAGNEQFF
TGTGCCAGCAGCTTAGTTCCGACAGCCGGCAATGAGCAGTTCTTC
>TRBV6-1|TRBJ1-4|-|TRBD1
CASSDPQGAANEKLFF
TGTGCCAGCAGTGATCCACAGGGGGCGGCTAATGAAAAACTGTTTTTT
>TRBV10-2|TRBJ2-1|few|TRBD1
CASRRQGRDEQFF
TGCGCCAGCAGAAGACAGGGGAGAGATGAGCAGTTCTTC
>TRBV4-1|TRBJ2-5|-|-
CASSQGVIAEETQYF
TGCGCCAGCAGCCAGGGAGTAATAGCGGAAGAGACCCAGTACTTC
>TRBV4-2|TRBJ1-2|-|-
CASRVNDYGYTF
TGTGCCAGCAGGGTAAACGACTATGGCTACACCTTC
>TRBV10-3|TRBJ2-3|many|TRBD1
CAISVRGSSDTQYF
TGTGCCATCAGTGTCAGGGGGTCGTCAGATACGCAGTATTTT
>TRBV6-1|TRBJ2-7|many|-
CASGTTGYHEQYF
TGTGCCAGCGGCACCACAGGGTACCACGAGCAGTACTTC
>TRBV29-1|TRBJ2-2|many|-
CSVVAENTGELFF
TGCAGCGTTGTGGCAGAGAACACCGGGGAGCTGTTTTTT
>TRBV6-1|TRBJ1-1|-|-
CASLRGAWNTEAFF
TGTGCCAGCCTTAGGGGGGCTTGGAACACTGAAGCTTTCTTT
>TRBV19|TRBJ2-3|few|TRBD1
CANSRGSTDTQYF
TGTGCCAATAGCAGGGGGTCCACAGATACGCAGTATTTT
>TRBV12-3/TRBV12-4|TRBJ2-1|many|-
CASSPTWEPSTRDEQFF
TGTGCCAGCAGTCCTACCTGGGAGCCTAGCACACGCGATGAGCAGTTCTTC
>TRBV20-1|TRBJ1-2|many|TRBD1
CSAMTGISNYGYTF
TGCAGTGCTATGACAGGGATATCTAACTATGGCTACACCTTC
>TRBV2|TRBJ2-1|many|TRBD1
CASSKPGQGYNEQFF
TGTGCCAGCAGTAAACCGGGACAGGGATACAATGAGCAGTTCTTC
>TRBV19|TRBJ2-3|-|-
CASRLGDPSTDTQYF
TGTGCCAGTAGACTCGGGGACCCTAGCACAGATACGCAGTATTTT
>TRBV10-3|TRBJ1-3|many|TRBD1
CAIHGTGFSGNTIYF
TGTGCCATCCATGGGACAGGGTTCTCTGGAAACACCATATATTTT
>TRBV7-9|TRBJ2-5|-|TRBD2
CASSPRTSLAQETQYF
TGTGCCAGCAGCCCCCGGACTAGCCTGGCCCAAGAGACCCAGTACTTC
>TRBV6-1|TRBJ2-5|many|TRBD2
CASSPGTSGEKTQYF
TGTGCCAGCAGTCCCGGGACTAGCGGGGAGAAGACCCAGTACTTC
>TRBV6-1|TRBJ2-3|-|TRBD2
CASSEEAGGRDTQYF
TGTGCCAGCAGTGAGGAAGCGGGGGGACGAGATACGCAGTATTTT
>TRBV19|TRBJ1-1|once|-
CASSAGDINTEAFF
TGTGCCAGTAGTGCCGGGGACATAAACACTGAAGCTTTCTTT
>TRBV6-5|TRBJ2-3|-|TRBD2
CASSYSLAGSTDTQYF
TGTGCCAGCAGTTACTCACTAGCGGGCAGCACAGATACGCAGTATTTT